This T cell receptor (beta chain) originates from a study of identical twins. V lost 5 bases to trimming and J lost 2 bases, with 13 bases between them. This CDR3 comprises 14 residues. Germline V gene lookup returns CDR1 SGHDT and CDR2 YYEEEE. From the 5' RACE reads, TCRdb called clonotypes with MiXCR, one entry per CDR3 protein. The sample lists approximately 210,000 distinct CDR3 sequences; over 5% were seen once. This clonotype was recorded many times. The sample was also reused in another study, on T cells expressing NK-cell markers. From that second work: Researchers report these clonotypes also headed the CD3+CD56-NKG2C+ fraction in four donors.

This chain joins TRBV5-6 and TRBJ2-5; D tentatively fits TRBD1 or TRBD2 (5 bases each). This TCR derives from a woman aged 18-29 years in good health. The sequenced sample consisted of CD8+ T cells sorted from blood. CDR3 sequence: CASREWGSQETQYF. The CDR3, as DNA: TGTGCCAGCAGGGAATGGGGGAGTCAAGAGACCCAGTACTTC.